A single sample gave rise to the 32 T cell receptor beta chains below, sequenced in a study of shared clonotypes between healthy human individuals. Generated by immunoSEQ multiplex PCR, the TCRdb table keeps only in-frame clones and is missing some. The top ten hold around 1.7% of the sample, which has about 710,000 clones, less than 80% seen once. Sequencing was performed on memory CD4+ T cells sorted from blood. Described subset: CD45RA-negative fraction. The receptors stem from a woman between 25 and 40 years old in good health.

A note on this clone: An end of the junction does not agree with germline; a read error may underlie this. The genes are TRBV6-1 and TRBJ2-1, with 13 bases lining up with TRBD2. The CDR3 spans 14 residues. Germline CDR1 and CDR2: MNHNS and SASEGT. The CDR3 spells CVSTKTSGRNEQFF. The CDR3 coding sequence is TGTGTCAGCACGAAGACTAGCGGGAGGAATGAGCAGTTCTTC.

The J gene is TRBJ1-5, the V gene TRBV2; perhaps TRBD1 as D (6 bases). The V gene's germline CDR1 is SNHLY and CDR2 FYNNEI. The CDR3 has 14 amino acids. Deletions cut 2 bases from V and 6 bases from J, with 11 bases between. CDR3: CASSETGWVQPQHF. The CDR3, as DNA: TGTGCCAGCAGTGAAACAGGGTGGGTTCAGCCCCAGCATTTT. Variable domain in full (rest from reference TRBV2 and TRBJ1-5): EPEVTQTPSHQVTQMGQEVILRCVPISNHLYFYWYRQILGQKVEFLVSFYNNEISEKSEIFDDQFSVERPDGSNFTLKIRSTKLEDSAMYFCASSETGWVQPQHFGDGTRLSIL.

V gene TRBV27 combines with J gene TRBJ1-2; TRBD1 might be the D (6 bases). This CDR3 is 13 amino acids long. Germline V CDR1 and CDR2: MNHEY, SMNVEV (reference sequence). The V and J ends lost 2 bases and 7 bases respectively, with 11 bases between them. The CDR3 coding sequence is TGTGCCAGCAGTTTAGCGGGGGCCTCTGGCTACACCTTC. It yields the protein CASSLAGASGYTF.

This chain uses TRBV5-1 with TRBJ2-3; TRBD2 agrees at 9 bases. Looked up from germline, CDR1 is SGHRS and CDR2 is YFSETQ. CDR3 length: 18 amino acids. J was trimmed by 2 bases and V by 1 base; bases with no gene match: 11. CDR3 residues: CASSLRASGDTDTDTQYF. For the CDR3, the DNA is TGCGCCAGCAGCTTGAGGGCTAGCGGGGATACCGACACAGATACGCAGTATTTT.

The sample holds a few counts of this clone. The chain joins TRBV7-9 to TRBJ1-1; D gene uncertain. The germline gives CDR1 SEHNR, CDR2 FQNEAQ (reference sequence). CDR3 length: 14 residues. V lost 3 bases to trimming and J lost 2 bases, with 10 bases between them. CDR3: CASSLDQTNTEAFF. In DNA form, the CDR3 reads TGTGCCAGCAGCTTGGACCAGACCAACACTGAAGCTTTCTTT.

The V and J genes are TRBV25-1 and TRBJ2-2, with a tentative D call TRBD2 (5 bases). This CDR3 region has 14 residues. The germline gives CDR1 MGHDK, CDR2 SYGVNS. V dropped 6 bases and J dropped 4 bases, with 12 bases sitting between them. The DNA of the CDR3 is TGTGCCAGCAGCGAGAATGAGGGCACCGGGGAGCTGTTTTTT. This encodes CASSENEGTGELFF.

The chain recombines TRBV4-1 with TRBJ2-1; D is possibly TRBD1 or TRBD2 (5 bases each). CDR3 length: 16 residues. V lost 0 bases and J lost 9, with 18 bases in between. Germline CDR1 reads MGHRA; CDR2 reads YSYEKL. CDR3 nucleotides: TGCGCCAGCAGCCAAGATCAGGGACCCCAGTACGGTGAGCAGTTCTTC. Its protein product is CASSQDQGPQYGEQFF.

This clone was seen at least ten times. The CDR3 reads CASSLGLGNTIYF. The CDR3 DNA reads TGTGCCAGCAGCCTCGGGCTTGGAAACACCATATATTTT. The rearrangement uses TRBV28 and TRBJ1-3; no reliable D call. V shed 6 bases and J shed 3 bases, with 9 bases lying between them. The CDR3 extends over 13 amino acids. The germline gives CDR1 MDHEN, CDR2 SYDVKM.

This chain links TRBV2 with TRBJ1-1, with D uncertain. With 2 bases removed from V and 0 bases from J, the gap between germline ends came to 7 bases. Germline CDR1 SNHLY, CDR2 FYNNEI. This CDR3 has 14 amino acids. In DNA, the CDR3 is TGTGCCAGCAGTGAACAGGCCATGAACACTGAAGCTTTCTTT. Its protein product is CASSEQAMNTEAFF.

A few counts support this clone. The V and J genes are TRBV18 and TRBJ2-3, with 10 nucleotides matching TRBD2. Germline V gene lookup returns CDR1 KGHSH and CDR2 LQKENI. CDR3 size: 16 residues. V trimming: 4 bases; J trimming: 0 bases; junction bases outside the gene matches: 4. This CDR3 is CASSQATSGSTDTQYF. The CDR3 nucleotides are TGTGCCAGCTCACAAGCGACTAGCGGGAGCACAGATACGCAGTATTTT.

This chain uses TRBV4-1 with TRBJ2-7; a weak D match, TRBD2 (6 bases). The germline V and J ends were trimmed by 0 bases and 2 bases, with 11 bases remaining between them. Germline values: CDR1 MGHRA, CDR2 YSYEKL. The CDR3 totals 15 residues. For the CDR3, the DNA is TGCGCCAGCAGCCAAGAGTGGGCGGGGACCTACGAGCAGTACTTC. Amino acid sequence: CASSQEWAGTYEQYF.

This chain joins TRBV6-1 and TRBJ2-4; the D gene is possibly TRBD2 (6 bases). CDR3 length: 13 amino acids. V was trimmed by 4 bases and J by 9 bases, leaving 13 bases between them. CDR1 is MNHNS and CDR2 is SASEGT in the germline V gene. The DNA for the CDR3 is TGTGCCAGCAGTGCGGAGGGAATCGGCATTCAGTACTTC. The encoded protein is CASSAEGIGIQYF.

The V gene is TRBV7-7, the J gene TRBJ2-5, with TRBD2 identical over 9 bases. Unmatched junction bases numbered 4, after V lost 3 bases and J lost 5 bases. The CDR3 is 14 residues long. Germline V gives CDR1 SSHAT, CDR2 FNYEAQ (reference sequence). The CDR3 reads CASSFSGRRETQYF. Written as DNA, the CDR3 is TGTGCCAGCAGCTTTAGCGGGAGACGGGAGACCCAGTACTTC.

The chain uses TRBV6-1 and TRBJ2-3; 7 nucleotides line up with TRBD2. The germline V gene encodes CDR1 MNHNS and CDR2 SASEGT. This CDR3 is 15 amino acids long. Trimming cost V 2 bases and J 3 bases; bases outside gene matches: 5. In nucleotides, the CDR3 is TGTGCCAGCAGTGAAATCCTAGCGGAAACAGATACGCAGTATTTT. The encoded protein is CASSEILAETDTQYF.

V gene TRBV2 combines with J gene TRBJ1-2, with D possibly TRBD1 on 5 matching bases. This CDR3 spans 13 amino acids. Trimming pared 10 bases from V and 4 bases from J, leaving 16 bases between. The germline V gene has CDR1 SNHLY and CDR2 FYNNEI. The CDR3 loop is CATRETNSYGYTF. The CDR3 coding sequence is TGTGCCACCAGGGAGACAAATAGCTATGGCTACACCTTC.

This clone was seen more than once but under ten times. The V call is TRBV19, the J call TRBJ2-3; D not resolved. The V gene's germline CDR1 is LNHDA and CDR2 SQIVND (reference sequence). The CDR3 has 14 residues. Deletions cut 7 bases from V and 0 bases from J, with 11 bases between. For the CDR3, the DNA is TGTGCCAGTATGGCACTCGGGAGCACAGATACGCAGTATTTT. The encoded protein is CASMALGSTDTQYF.

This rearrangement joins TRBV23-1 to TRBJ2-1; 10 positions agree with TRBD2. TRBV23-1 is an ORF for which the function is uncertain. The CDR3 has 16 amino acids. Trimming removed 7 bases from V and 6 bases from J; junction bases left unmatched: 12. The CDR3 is CASTPTQREGRNEQFF. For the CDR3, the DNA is TGCGCCAGCACTCCAACCCAGCGGGAGGGCCGCAATGAGCAGTTCTTC.

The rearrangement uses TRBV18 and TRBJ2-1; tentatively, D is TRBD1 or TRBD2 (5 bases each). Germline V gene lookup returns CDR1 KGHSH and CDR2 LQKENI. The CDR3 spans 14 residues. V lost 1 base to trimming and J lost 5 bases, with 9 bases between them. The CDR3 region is CASSPQGRNNEQFF. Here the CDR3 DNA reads TGTGCCAGCTCACCACAGGGACGGAACAATGAGCAGTTCTTC.

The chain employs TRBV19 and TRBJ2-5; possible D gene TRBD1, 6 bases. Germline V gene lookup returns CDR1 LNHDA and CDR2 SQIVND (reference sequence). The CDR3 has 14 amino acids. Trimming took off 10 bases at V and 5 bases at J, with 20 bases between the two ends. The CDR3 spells CATTRTAQGETQYF. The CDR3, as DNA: TGTGCCACCACTAGGACAGCACAAGGGGAGACCCAGTACTTC.

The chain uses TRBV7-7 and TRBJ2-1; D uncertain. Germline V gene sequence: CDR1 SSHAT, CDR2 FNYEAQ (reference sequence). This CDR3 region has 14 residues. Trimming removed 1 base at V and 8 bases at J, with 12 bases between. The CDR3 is CASSLGSPWDEQFF. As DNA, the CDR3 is TGTGCCAGCAGCTTAGGGTCCCCATGGGATGAGCAGTTCTTC.

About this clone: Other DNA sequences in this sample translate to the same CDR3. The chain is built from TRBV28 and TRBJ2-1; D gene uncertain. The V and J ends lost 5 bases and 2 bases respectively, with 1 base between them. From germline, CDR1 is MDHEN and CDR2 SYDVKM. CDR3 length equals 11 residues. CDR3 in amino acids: CASSTYNEQFF. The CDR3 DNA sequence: TGTGCCAGCAGTACCTACAATGAGCAGTTCTTC.

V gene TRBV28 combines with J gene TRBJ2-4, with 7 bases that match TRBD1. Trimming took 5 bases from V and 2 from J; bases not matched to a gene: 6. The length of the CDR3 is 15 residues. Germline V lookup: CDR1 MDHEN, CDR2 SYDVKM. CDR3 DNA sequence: TGTGCCAGCAGTCGGACAGGCGTTTCCAAAAACATTCAGTACTTC. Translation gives CASSRTGVSKNIQYF.

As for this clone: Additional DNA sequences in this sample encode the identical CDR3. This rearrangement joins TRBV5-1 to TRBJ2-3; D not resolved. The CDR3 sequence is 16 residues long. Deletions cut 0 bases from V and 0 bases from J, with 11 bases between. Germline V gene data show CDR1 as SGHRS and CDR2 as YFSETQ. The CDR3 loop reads CASSLGGAASTDTQYF. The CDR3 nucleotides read TGCGCCAGCAGCTTGGGCGGAGCTGCTAGCACAGATACGCAGTATTTT.

CDR3 DNA: TGCGCCAGCAGCTCGACAGCTGTCAGCTCCTACAATGAGCAGTTCTTC. Translated: CASSSTAVSSYNEQFF. The chain uses TRBV5-1 and TRBJ2-1; the D gene is possibly TRBD1 (5 bases). The V end lost 3 bases, the J end lost 0 bases, and 13 bases lay between the germline ends. CDR1 is SGHRS, CDR2 YFSETQ, per germline. The CDR3 consists of 16 residues.

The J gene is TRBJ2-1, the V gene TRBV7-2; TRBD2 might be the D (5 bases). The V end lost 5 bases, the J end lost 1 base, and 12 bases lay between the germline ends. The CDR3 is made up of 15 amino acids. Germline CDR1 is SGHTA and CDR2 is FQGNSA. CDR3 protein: CASSPKSGSYNEQFF. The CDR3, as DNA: TGTGCCAGCAGCCCCAAGAGCGGTTCCTACAATGAGCAGTTCTTC.

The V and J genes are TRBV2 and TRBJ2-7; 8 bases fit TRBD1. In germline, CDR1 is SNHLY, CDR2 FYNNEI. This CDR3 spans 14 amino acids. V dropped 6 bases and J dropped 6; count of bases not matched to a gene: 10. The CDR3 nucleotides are TGTGCCAGCAGCGCCCCCCCACAGGGGGGCGAGCAGTACTTC. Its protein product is CASSAPPQGGEQYF.

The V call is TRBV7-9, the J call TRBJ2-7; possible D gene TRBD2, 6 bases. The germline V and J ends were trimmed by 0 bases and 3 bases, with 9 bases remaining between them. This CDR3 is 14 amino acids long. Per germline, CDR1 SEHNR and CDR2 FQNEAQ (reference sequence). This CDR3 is CASSLAGSNYEQYF. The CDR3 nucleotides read TGTGCCAGCAGCTTAGCCGGGAGTAACTACGAGCAGTACTTC. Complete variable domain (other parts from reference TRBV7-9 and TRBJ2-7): DTGVSQNPRHKITKRGQNVTFRCDPISEHNRLYWYRQTLGQGPEFLTYFQNEAQLEKSRLLSDRFSAERPKGSFSTLEIQRTEQGDSAMYLCASSLAGSNYEQYFGPGTRLTVT.

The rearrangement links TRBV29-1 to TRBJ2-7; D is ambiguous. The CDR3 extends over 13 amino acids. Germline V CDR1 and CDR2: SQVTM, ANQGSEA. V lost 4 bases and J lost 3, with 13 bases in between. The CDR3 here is CSVVPPPSYEQYF. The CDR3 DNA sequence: TGCAGCGTTGTCCCTCCTCCCAGCTACGAGCAGTACTTC.

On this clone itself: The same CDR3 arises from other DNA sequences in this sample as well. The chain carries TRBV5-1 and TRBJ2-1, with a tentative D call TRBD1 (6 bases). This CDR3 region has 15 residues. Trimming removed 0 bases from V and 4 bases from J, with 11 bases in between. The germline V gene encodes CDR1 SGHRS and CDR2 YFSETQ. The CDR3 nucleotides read TGCGCCAGCAGCTTGGCCTCAGGGGCTTACAATGAGCAGTTCTTC. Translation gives CASSLASGAYNEQFF.

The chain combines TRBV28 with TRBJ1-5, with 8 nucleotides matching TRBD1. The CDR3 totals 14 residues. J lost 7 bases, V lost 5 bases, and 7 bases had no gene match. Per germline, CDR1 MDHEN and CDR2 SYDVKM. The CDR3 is CASSITGGGQPQHF. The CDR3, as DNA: TGTGCCAGCAGTATAACAGGGGGAGGGCAGCCCCAGCATTTT. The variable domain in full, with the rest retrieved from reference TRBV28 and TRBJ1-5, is DVKVTQSSRYLVKRTGEKVFLECVQDMDHENMFWYRQDPGLGLRLIYFSYDVKMKEKGDIPEGYSVSREKKERFSLILESASTNQTSMYLCASSITGGGQPQHFGDGTRLSIL.

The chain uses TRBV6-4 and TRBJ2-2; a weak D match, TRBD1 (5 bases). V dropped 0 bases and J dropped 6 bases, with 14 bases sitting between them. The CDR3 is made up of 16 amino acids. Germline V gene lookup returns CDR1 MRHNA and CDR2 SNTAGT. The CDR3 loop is CASSDSFTGKAGELFF. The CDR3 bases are TGTGCCAGCAGTGACTCTTTCACAGGAAAGGCCGGGGAGCTGTTTTTT.

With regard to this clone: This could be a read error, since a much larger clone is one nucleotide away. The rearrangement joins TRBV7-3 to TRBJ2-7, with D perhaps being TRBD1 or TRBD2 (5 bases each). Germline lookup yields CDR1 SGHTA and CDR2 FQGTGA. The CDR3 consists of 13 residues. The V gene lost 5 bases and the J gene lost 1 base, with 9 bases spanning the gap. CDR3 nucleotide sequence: TGTGCCAGCAGCCGGGACGGTTCCTACGAGCAGTACTTC. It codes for CASSRDGSYEQYF.